The 23 T cell receptor beta chains reported below all come from one sample, sequenced in a study of T cells in Graves' hyperthyroidism and ophthalmopathy. Authors of the study amplified TCR beta CDR3 regions from RNA transcripts. HTBI primers were employed in a first-round RT-PCR of the TCR CDR3. A single record per CDR3 protein comes from TCRdb applying MiXCR to the multiplex PCR reads. The sample has about 720,000 distinct CDR3 sequences, 18% seen once. Specimen: blood. Receptor source: a woman between 50 and 59 years old with Graves' hyperthyroidism that later progressed to Graves' ophthalmopathy.

This chain connects TRBV7-2 to TRBJ1-3; D uncertain. With 4 bases removed from V and 9 bases from J, the gap between germline ends came to 10 bases. Germline loops: CDR1 SGHTA, CDR2 FQGNSA. The CDR3 is 12 amino acids. DNA for the CDR3: TGTGCCAGCAGCTCCGATGGGAGCACCATATATTTT. It codes for CASSSDGSTIYF.

The rearrangement joins TRBV12-3 or TRBV12-4 to TRBJ2-5; 9 bases fit TRBD2. The CDR3 spans 14 residues. V dropped 3 bases and J dropped 4; count of bases not matched to a gene: 3. The CDR3 sequence is CASSFLAGRETQYF. CDR3 in DNA: TGTGCCAGCAGTTTTCTAGCGGGACGAGAGACCCAGTACTTC.

V gene TRBV20-1 combines with J gene TRBJ2-1; 7 bases agree with TRBD1. Germline CDR1 and CDR2: DFQATT and SNEGSKA (reference sequence). V lost 5 bases to trimming and J lost 5 bases; unmatched junction nucleotides: 6. CDR3 length: 13 residues. The CDR3 coding sequence is TGCAGTGCTTACAGGGGCGACCACAATGAGCAGTTCTTC. This translates into CSAYRGDHNEQFF.

There are a few counts of this clonotype. The J gene is TRBJ1-2, the V gene TRBV10-3; the D is unclear. Trimming pared 2 bases from V and 8 bases from J, leaving 18 bases between. The CDR3 sequence is 15 residues long. Germline V CDR1 and CDR2: ENHRY, SYGVKD. The CDR3 region has the DNA TGTGCCATCAGTGAGAGTATGTCGGGATACCAAGGCTACACCTTC. It encodes CAISESMSGYQGYTF.

This clonotype was recorded a few times. The chain is built from TRBV7-9 and TRBJ1-5; D is undetermined. V was shortened by 1 base and J by 9 bases, with 10 bases between the two germline ends. In germline, CDR1 is SEHNR, CDR2 FQNEAQ (reference sequence). CDR3 size: 13 residues. Here the CDR3 DNA reads TGTGCCAGCAGCTTAGAAGGGCGGGGGCCCCAGCATTTT. Its protein product is CASSLEGRGPQHF.

V usage is TRBV6-2 or TRBV6-3 and J usage is TRBJ1-3; no clear D gene. This CDR3 is 16 amino acids long. Trimming shortened V by 5 bases and J by 4 bases, and 18 bases separated the two germline ends. Germline V gives CDR1 MNHEY, CDR2 SVGEGT. The CDR3 loop is CASSPISTARGNTIYF. The CDR3 DNA is TGTGCCAGCAGTCCCATAAGCACGGCTAGAGGAAACACCATATATTTT.

V and J are TRBV7-9 and TRBJ2-1; D possibly uses TRBD1 or TRBD2 (6 bases each). The CDR3 runs to 20 residues. V shed 5 bases and J shed 7 bases, with 33 bases lying between them. Looked up from germline, CDR1 is SEHNR and CDR2 is FQNEAQ (reference sequence). DNA for the CDR3: TGTGCCAGCAGCCCCGGACCTCGACTAGTGGGGGGCTCTCCGCGTAATGAGCAGTTCTTC. It codes for CASSPGPRLVGGSPRNEQFF.

This clonotype occurred a few times. In DNA form, the CDR3 reads TGTGCCAGCAGCGACAACAGACTTGATTACTATGGCTACACCTTC. This encodes CASSDNRLDYYGYTF. This sequence joins TRBV7-9 and TRBJ1-2; D call uncertain. The CDR3 extends over 15 amino acids. V was pared by 5 bases and J by 3 bases, with 16 bases between. The germline V gene encodes CDR1 SEHNR and CDR2 FQNEAQ (reference sequence). The whole variable domain, remainder taken from reference TRBV7-9 and TRBJ1-2, is DTGVSQNPRHKITKRGQNVTFRCDPISEHNRLYWYRQTLGQGPEFLTYFQNEAQLEKSRLLSDRFSAERPKGSFSTLEIQRTEQGDSAMYLCASSDNRLDYYGYTFGSGTRLTVV.

The genes are TRBV2 and TRBJ2-1, with D possibly matching TRBD2 (7 bases). Germline CDR1 is SNHLY and CDR2 is FYNNEI. Trimming removed 3 bases from V and 10 bases from J, with 13 bases in between. The CDR3 totals 13 residues. The CDR3 is CASSDGGLQEQFF. CDR3 nucleotides: TGTGCCAGCAGTGACGGGGGGCTACAGGAGCAGTTCTTC.

CDR3 bases: TGTGCCATCAGTGAGGGGACTAGTTCAGAGACCCAGTACTTC. This encodes CAISEGTSSETQYF. The V and J genes are TRBV10-3 and TRBJ2-5; TRBD2 matches 8 bases. Trimming took 2 bases from V and 4 from J; bases not matched to a gene: 3. Germline loops: CDR1 ENHRY, CDR2 SYGVKD. This CDR3 has 14 residues.

This clonotype was counted many times. The J gene is TRBJ2-3, the V gene TRBV5-1, with D maybe TRBD2 (6 bases). Germline V gene sequence: CDR1 SGHRS, CDR2 YFSETQ. The CDR3 runs to 15 residues. Trimming shortened V by 4 bases and J by 3 bases, and 15 bases separated the two germline ends. CDR3 DNA: TGCGCCAGCAGCGGCGGGACGGGCGTAACAGATACGCAGTATTTT. It specifies CASSGGTGVTDTQYF. Filled out from reference TRBV5-1 and TRBJ2-3, the complete variable domain reads KAGVTQTPRYLIKTRGQQVTLSCSPISGHRSVSWYQQTPGQGLQFLFEYFSETQRNKGNFPGRFSGRQFSNSRSEMNVSTLELGDSALYLCASSGGTGVTDTQYFGPGTRLTVL.

This clonotype was seen many times. The chain employs TRBV30 and TRBJ1-1; no reliable D call. The germline gives CDR1 GTSNPN, CDR2 SVGIG (reference sequence). The CDR3 spans 16 residues. V lost 3 bases and J lost 3, with 20 bases in between. The CDR3 reads CAWRDIGRSTDTEAFF. The CDR3 nucleotides are TGTGCCTGGAGAGATATTGGTAGGAGTACAGACACTGAAGCTTTCTTT.

The chain is built from TRBV20-1 and TRBJ2-4, with TRBD2 as a possible D gene (6 bases). Trimming left V 1 base short and J 1 base short, with 8 bases between. Germline assignment: CDR1 DFQATT and CDR2 SNEGSKA (reference sequence). The CDR3 is 14 amino acids. Here the CDR3 DNA reads TGCAGTGCTAGAGGGGGGGTCGCCAAAAACATTCAGTACTTC. This gives the protein CSARGGVAKNIQYF.

The CDR3 nucleotides are TGCGCCAGCAGCTTTGGGGCCCGGGAGACCCAGTACTTC. As protein: CASSFGARETQYF. V gene TRBV5-1 combines with J gene TRBJ2-5; D is possibly TRBD1 (5 bases). The CDR3 sequence is 13 residues long. V lost 2 bases to trimming and J lost 5 bases, with 10 bases between them. Germline V lookup: CDR1 SGHRS, CDR2 YFSETQ. Variable domain in full (rest from reference TRBV5-1 and TRBJ2-5): KAGVTQTPRYLIKTRGQQVTLSCSPISGHRSVSWYQQTPGQGLQFLFEYFSETQRNKGNFPGRFSGRQFSNSRSEMNVSTLELGDSALYLCASSFGARETQYFGPGTRLLVL.

This sequence joins TRBV5-4 and TRBJ1-2; TRBD1 matches 8 bases. The trim removed 2 bases at V and 8 bases at J, leaving 5 bases unmatched. Germline assignment: CDR1 SGHNT and CDR2 YYREEE (reference sequence). The CDR3 consists of 13 residues. DNA for the CDR3: TGTGCCAGCAGCTTCCAGGGGGCAGTAGGCTACACCTTC. This sequence encodes CASSFQGAVGYTF.

This clonotype was seen many times. V usage is TRBV20-1 and J usage is TRBJ1-2; 9 positions match TRBD1. Unmatched junction bases numbered 7, after V lost 6 bases and J lost 8 bases. Per germline, CDR1 DFQATT and CDR2 SNEGSKA (reference sequence). The CDR3 loop spans 12 amino acids. CDR3 amino acids: CSASQGAGGYTF. CDR3 bases: TGCAGTGCGTCACAGGGGGCTGGAGGCTACACCTTC.

The V and J genes are TRBV27 and TRBJ1-1, with a weak D call TRBD1 (6 bases). The CDR3 has 15 residues. Deletions cut 6 bases from V and 2 bases from J, with 16 bases between. The germline gives CDR1 MNHEY, CDR2 SMNVEV (reference sequence). As DNA, the CDR3 is TGTGCCAGCAGAACTCCCACCAGGGGCAACACTGAAGCTTTCTTT. Translating it yields CASRTPTRGNTEAFF.

Many counts were recorded for this clonotype. The rearrangement links TRBV5-1 to TRBJ1-4, with D maybe TRBD1 (6 bases). The CDR3 extends over 16 amino acids. Looked up from germline, CDR1 is SGHRS and CDR2 is YFSETQ. The V end was cut by 4 bases, the J end by 2 bases, with 15 bases between. The CDR3 bases are TGCGCCAGCAGCCCGGAGGGGGATCTGACTAATGAAAAACTGTTTTTT. This sequence encodes CASSPEGDLTNEKLFF.

This clonotype was found many times. The chain is built from TRBV20-1 and TRBJ1-3; D is uncertain. Per the germline V gene, CDR1 is DFQATT and CDR2 is SNEGSKA (reference sequence). V lost 0 bases, J lost 0 bases, and 15 bases lay in between. The CDR3 has 17 residues. DNA for the CDR3: TGCAGTGCTAGAGATGGATCCCAGGTTTCCTCTGGAAACACCATATATTTT. The encoded protein is CSARDGSQVSSGNTIYF.

The rearrangement uses TRBV19 and TRBJ1-5; D unresolved. With 6 bases removed from V and 4 bases from J, the gap between germline ends came to 7 bases. Germline-derived CDR1 and CDR2 are LNHDA and SQIVND (reference sequence). CDR3 length: 12 residues. CDR3 nucleotides: TGTGCCAGTAGCTGGGCGAATCAGCCCCAGCATTTT. Its translation is CASSWANQPQHF.

This clonotype was detected ten times or more. The gene calls are TRBV3-1 and TRBJ2-5; TRBD1 is a possible D gene (6 bases). Germline assignment: CDR1 LGHDT and CDR2 YNNKEL (reference sequence). Trimming shortened V by 0 bases and J by 1 base, and 9 bases separated the two germline ends. The CDR3 is made up of 15 amino acids. The CDR3 region has the DNA TGTGCCAGCAGCCAAGACTGGGGGCCCCAAGAGACCCAGTACTTC. This translates into CASSQDWGPQETQYF.

Only a few counts were recorded for this clonotype. The chain uses TRBV7-2 and TRBJ2-7, with TRBD1 as a possible D gene (5 bases). CDR1 and CDR2 from the germline V gene are SGHTA and FQGNSA. There are 13 residues in the CDR3. V lost 6 bases, J lost 2 bases, and 11 bases lay in between. As DNA, the CDR3 is TGTGCCAGCAGGACTGCAGGGACCTACGAGCAGTACTTC. Translated: CASRTAGTYEQYF.

Comments on this clonotype: Since a much larger clone is just one base distant, this may be a read error. This chain connects TRBV7-2 to TRBJ1-2; TRBD1 aligns across 9 bases. Looked up from germline, CDR1 is SGHTA and CDR2 is FQGNSA. The CDR3 consists of 15 residues. The CDR3, as DNA: TGTGCCAGCAGCTCTCCGGGACAGGGAAGTGAGGGCTACGCCTTC. Translated: CASSSPGQGSEGYAF.